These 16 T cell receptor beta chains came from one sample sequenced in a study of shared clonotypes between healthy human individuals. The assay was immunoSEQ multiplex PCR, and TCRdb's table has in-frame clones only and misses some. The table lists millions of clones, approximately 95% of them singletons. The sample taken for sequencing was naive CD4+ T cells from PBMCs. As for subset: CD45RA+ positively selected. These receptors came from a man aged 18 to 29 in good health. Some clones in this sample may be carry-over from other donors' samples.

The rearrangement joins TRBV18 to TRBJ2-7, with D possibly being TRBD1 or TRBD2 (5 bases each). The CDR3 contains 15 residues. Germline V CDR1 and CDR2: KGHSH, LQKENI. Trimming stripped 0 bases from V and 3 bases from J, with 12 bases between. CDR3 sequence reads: CASSPPVRGVYEQYF. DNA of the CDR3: TGTGCCAGCTCACCACCCGTTAGGGGAGTCTACGAGCAGTACTTC. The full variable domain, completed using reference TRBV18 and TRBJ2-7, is NAGVMQNPRHLVRRRGQEARLRCSPMKGHSHVYWYRQLPEEGLKFMVYLQKENIIDESGMPKERFSAEFPKEGPSILRIQQVVRGDSAAYFCASSPPVRGVYEQYFGPGTRLTVT.

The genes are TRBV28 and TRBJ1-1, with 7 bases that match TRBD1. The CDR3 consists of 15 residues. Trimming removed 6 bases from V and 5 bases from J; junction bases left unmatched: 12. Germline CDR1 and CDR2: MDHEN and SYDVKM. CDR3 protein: CASRNDRVGGTEAFF. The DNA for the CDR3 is TGTGCCAGCAGGAACGACAGGGTCGGAGGGACTGAAGCTTTCTTT.

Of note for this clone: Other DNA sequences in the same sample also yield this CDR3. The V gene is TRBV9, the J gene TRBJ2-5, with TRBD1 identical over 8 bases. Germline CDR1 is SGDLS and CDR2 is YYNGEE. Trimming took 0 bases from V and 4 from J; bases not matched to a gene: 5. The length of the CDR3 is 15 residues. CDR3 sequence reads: CASSVGQGAGETQYF. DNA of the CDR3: TGTGCCAGCAGCGTAGGGCAGGGGGCTGGAGAGACCCAGTACTTC. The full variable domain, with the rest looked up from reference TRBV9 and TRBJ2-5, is DSGVTQTPKHLITATGQRVTLRCSPRSGDLSVYWYQQSLDQGLQFLIQYYNGEERAKGNILERFSAQQFPDLHSELNLSSLELGDSALYFCASSVGQGAGETQYFGPGTRLLVL.

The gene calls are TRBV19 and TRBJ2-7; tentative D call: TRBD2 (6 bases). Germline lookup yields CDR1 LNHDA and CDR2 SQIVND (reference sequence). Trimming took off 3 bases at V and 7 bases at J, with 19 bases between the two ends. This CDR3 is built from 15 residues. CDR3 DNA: TGTGCCAGTAGTATCACACGCGGGCCCGGGGGTGAGCAGTACTTC. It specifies CASSITRGPGGEQYF.

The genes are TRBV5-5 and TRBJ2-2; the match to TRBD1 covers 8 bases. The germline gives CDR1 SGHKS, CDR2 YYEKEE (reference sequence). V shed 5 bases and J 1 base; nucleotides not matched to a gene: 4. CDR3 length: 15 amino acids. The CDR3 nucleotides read TGTGCCAGCAGTCCCGGGACAGGGAACACCGGGGAGCTGTTTTTT. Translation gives CASSPGTGNTGELFF. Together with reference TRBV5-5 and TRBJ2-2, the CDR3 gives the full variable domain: DAGVTQSPTHLIKTRGQQVTLRCSPISGHKSVSWYQQVLGQGPQFIFQYYEKEERGRGNFPDRFSARQFPNYSSELNVNALLLGDSALYLCASSPGTGNTGELFFGEGSRLTVL.

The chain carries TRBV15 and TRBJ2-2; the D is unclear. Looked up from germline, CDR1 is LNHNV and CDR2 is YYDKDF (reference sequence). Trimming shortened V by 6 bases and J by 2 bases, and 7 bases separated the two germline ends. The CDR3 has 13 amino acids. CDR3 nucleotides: TGTGCCACCAGTTCAAGTAACACCGGGGAGCTGTTTTTT. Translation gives CATSSSNTGELFF.

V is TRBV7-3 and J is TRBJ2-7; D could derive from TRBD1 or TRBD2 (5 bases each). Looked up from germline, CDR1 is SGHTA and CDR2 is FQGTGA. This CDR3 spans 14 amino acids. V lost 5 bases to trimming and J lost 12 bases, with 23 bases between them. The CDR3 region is CASSLSRDGGLWYF. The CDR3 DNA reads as TGTGCCAGCAGCCTGAGTCGGGACGGCGGCCTCTGGTACTTC.

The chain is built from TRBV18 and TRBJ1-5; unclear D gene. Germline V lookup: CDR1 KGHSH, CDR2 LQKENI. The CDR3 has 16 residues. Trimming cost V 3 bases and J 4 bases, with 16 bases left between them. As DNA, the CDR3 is TGTGCCAGCTCACCTTTTGGACGGACCCAGAATCAGCCCCAGCATTTT. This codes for CASSPFGRTQNQPQHF.

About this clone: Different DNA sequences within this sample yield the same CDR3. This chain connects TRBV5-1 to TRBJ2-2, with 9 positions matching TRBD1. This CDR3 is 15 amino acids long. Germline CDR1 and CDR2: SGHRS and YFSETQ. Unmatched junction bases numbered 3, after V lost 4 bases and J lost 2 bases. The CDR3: CASSRGQGNTGELFF. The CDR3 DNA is TGCGCCAGCAGCAGGGGACAGGGTAACACCGGGGAGCTGTTTTTT.

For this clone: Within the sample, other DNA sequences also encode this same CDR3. The CDR3 region has the DNA TGTGCCAGCAGCTTGGGACAGGGGGAGACCCAGTACTTC. Its translation is CASSLGQGETQYF. The chain is built from TRBV7-2 and TRBJ2-5, with 10 bases aligning to TRBD1. With 3 bases clipped from V and 5 bases from J, the junction kept 0 bases outside the gene matches. CDR1 and CDR2 from the germline V gene are SGHTA and FQGNSA. The CDR3 is made up of 13 amino acids.

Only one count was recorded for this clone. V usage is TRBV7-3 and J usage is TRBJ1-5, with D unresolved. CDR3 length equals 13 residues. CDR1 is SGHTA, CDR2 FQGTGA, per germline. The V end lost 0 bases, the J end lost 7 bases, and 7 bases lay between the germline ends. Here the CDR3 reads CASSLTSDQPQHF. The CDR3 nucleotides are TGTGCCAGCAGCTTAACCTCGGACCAGCCCCAGCATTTT.

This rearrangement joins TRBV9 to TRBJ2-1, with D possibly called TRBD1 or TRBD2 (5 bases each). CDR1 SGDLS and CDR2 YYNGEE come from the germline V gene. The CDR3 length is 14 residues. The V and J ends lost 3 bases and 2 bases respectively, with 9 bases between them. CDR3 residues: CASSARDPYNEQFF. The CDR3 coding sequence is TGTGCCAGCAGCGCCCGGGACCCCTACAATGAGCAGTTCTTC.

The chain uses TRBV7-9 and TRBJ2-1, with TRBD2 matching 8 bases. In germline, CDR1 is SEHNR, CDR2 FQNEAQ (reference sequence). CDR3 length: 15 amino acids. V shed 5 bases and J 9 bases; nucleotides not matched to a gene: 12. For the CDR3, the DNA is TGTGCCAGCAGCCCTACGAGCGGGAGAGGCACTGAGCAGTTCTTC. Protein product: CASSPTSGRGTEQFF. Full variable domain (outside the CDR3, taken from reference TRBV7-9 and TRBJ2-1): DTGVSQNPRHKITKRGQNVTFRCDPISEHNRLYWYRQTLGQGPEFLTYFQNEAQLEKSRLLSDRFSAERPKGSFSTLEIQRTEQGDSAMYLCASSPTSGRGTEQFFGPGTRLTVL.

This CDR3 reads CSVGGLAGMDTGELFF. In DNA form, the CDR3 reads TGCAGCGTTGGGGGACTAGCGGGAATGGACACCGGGGAGCTGTTTTTT. This rearrangement joins TRBV29-1 to TRBJ2-2; 13 nucleotides align to TRBD2. Germline CDR1 SQVTM, CDR2 ANQGSEA. The CDR3 consists of 16 residues. The trim removed 4 bases at V and 3 bases at J, leaving 5 bases unmatched.

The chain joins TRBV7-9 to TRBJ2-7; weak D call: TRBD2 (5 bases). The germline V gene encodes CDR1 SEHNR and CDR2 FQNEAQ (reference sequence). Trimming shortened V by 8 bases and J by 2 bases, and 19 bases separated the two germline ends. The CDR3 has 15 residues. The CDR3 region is CASSHTAAGAYEQYF. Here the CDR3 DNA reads TGTGCCAGCTCACACACCGCGGCGGGCGCCTACGAGCAGTACTTC.

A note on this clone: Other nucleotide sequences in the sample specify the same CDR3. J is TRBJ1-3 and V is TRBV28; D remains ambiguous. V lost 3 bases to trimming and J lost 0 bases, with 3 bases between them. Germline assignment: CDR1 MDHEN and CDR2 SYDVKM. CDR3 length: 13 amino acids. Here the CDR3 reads CASSLFSGNTIYF. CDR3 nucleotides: TGTGCCAGCAGTTTGTTCTCTGGAAACACCATATATTTT.